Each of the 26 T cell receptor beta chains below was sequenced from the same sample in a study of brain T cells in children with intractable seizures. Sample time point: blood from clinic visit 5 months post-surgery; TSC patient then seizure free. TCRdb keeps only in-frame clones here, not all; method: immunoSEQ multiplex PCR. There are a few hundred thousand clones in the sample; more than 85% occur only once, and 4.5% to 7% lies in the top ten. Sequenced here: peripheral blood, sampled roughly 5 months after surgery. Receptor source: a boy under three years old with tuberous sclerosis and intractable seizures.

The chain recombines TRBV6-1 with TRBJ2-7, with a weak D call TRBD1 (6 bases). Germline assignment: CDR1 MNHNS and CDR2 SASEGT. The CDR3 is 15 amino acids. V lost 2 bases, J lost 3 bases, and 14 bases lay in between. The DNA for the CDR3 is TGTGCCAGCAGTGAAAGGGGGAAGGGGGTCTACGAGCAGTACTTC. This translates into CASSERGKGVYEQYF.

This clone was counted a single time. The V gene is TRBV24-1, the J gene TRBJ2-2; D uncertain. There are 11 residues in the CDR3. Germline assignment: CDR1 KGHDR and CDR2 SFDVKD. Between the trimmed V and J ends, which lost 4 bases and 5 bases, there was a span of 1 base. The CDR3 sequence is CATSETGELFF. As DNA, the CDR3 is TGTGCCACCAGTGAAACCGGGGAGCTGTTTTTT.

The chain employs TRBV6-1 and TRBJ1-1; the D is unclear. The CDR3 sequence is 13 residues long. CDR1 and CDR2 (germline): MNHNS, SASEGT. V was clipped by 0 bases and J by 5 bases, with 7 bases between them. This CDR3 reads CASSEAEQTEAFF. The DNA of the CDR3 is TGTGCCAGCAGTGAAGCGGAACAAACTGAAGCTTTCTTT.

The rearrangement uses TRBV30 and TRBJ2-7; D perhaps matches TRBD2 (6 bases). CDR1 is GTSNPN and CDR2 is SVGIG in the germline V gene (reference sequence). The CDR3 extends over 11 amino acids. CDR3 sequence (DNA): TGTGCGCTCACGGGGGCCTACGAGCAGTACTTC. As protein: CALTGAYEQYF.

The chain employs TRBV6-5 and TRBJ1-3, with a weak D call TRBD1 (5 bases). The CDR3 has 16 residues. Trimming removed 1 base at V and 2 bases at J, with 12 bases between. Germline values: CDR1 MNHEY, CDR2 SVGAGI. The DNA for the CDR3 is TGTGCCAGCAGTTACTGGGGGAGAGATACTGGAAACACCATATATTTT. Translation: CASSYWGRDTGNTIYF.

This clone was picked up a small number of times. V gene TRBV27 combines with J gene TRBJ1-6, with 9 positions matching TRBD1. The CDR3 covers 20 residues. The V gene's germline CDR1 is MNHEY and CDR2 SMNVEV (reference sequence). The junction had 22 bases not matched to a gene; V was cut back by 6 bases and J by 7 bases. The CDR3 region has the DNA TGTGCCAGCAGCCCTTTGTACCACCCGTGGACAGGGGTCGGAAATTCACCCCTCCACTTT. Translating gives CASSPLYHPWTGVGNSPLHF.

CDR3: CASSLSSGGAYEQYF. CDR3 bases: TGTGCCAGCAGTTTATCTAGCGGGGGGGCGTACGAGCAGTACTTC. The genes are TRBV27 and TRBJ2-7; the match to TRBD2 covers 11 bases. The germline V gene encodes CDR1 MNHEY and CDR2 SMNVEV (reference sequence). Unmatched junction bases numbered 2, after V lost 0 bases and J lost 4 bases. The CDR3 runs 15 residues.

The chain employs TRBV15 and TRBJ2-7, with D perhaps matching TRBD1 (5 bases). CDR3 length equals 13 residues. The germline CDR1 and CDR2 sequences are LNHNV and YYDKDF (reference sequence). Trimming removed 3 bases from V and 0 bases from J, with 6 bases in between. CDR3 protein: CATSRDNSYEQYF. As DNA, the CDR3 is TGTGCCACCAGCAGGGACAACTCCTACGAGCAGTACTTC.

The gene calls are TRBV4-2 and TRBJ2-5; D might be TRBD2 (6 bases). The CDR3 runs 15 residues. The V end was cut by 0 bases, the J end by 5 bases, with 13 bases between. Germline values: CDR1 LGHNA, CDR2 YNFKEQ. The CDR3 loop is CASSQDKVGRETQYF. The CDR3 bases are TGTGCCAGCAGCCAAGATAAGGTGGGGAGGGAGACCCAGTACTTC.

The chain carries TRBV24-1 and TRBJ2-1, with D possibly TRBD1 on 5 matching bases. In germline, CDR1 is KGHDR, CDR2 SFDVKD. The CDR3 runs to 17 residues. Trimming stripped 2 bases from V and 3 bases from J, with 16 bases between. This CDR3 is CATSDSSRGGNYNEQFF. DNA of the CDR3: TGTGCCACCAGTGATTCCTCTAGGGGTGGGAACTACAATGAGCAGTTCTTC.

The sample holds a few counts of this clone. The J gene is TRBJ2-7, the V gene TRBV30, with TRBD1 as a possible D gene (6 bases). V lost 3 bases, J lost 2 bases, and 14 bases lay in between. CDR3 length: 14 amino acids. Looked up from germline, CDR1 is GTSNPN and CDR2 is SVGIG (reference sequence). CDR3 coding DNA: TGTGCCTGGAGCCACACAGGGTTGGCCTACGAGCAGTACTTC. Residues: CAWSHTGLAYEQYF.

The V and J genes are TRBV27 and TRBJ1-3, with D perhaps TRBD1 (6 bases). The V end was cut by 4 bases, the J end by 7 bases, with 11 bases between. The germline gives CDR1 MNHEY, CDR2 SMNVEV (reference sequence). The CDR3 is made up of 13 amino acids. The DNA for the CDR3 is TGTGCCAGCAGTTACAGGGAGGGCAACACCATATATTTT. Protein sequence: CASSYREGNTIYF.

CDR3 sequence reads: CASSYTDESFTEAFF. In nucleotides, the CDR3 is TGTGCCAGCAGCTATACGGACGAAAGTTTCACTGAAGCTTTCTTT. The V and J genes are TRBV13 and TRBJ1-1; D unresolved. Germline V CDR1 and CDR2: PRHDT, FYEKMQ (reference sequence). V lost 4 bases and J lost 4, with 16 bases in between. The CDR3 has 15 amino acids.

The CDR3 nucleotides are TGTGCCAGCAGCCATAGTGGGGTCAATGAGCAGTTCTTC. This codes for CASSHSGVNEQFF. V usage is TRBV16 and J usage is TRBJ2-1; no reliable D call. The CDR3 has 13 amino acids. From germline, CDR1 is KGHSY and CDR2 FQNENV. The V end lost 3 bases, the J end lost 6 bases, and 9 bases lay between the germline ends.

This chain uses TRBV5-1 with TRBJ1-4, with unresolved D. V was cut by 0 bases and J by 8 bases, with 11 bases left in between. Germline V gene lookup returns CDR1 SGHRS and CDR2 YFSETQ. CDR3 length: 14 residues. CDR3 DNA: TGCGCCAGCAGCTTGGGGGAAACCTTCGAAAAACTGTTTTTT. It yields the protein CASSLGETFEKLFF.

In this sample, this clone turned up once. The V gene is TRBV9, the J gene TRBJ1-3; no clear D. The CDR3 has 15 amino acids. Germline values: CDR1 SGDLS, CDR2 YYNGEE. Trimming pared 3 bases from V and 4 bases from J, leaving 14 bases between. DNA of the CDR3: TGTGCCAGCAGCGGGAGTGGTTCGGGAGGAAACACCATATATTTT. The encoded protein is CASSGSGSGGNTIYF.

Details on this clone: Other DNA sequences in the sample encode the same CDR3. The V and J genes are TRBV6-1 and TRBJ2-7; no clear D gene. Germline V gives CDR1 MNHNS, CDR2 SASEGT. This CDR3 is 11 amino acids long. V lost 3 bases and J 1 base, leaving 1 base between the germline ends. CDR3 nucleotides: TGTGCCAGCAGTGAGTCCTACGAGCAGTACTTC. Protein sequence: CASSESYEQYF.

CDR3 sequence (DNA): TGTGCCACCAGTGATTTTATTAAGCGGGAGGGCCGATCAGATACGCAGTATTTT. Translating gives CATSDFIKREGRSDTQYF. The V call is TRBV24-1, the J call TRBJ2-3, with 10 bases aligning to TRBD2. This CDR3 comprises 18 residues. The ends lost 1 base at V and 4 bases at J; junction bases unmatched: 10. Germline-derived CDR1 and CDR2 are KGHDR and SFDVKD.

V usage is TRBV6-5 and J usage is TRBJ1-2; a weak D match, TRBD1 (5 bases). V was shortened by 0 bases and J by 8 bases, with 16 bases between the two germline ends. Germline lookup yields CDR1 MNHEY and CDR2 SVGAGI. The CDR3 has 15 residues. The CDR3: CASSYSLGGFYGYTF. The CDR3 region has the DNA TGTGCCAGCAGTTACTCTTTGGGGGGGTTCTACGGCTACACCTTC.

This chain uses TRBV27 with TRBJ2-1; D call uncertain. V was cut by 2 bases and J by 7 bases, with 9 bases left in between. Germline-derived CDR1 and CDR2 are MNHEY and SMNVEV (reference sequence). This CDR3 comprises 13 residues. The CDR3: CASSLEWRNEQFF. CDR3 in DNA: TGTGCCAGCAGTTTAGAGTGGCGGAATGAGCAGTTCTTC.

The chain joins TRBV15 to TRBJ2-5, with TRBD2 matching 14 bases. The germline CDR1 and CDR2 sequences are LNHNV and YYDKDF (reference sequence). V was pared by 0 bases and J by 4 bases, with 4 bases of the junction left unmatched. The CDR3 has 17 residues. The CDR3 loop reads CATSRDLGTSGGETQYF. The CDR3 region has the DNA TGTGCCACCAGCAGAGATCTCGGGACTAGCGGGGGAGAGACCCAGTACTTC.

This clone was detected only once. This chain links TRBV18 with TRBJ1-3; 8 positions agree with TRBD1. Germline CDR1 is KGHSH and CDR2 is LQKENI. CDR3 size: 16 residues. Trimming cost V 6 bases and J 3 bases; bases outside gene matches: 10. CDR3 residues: CASSPTQGGNGNTIYF. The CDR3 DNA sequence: TGTGCCAGCTCGCCCACACAGGGGGGAAATGGAAACACCATATATTTT.

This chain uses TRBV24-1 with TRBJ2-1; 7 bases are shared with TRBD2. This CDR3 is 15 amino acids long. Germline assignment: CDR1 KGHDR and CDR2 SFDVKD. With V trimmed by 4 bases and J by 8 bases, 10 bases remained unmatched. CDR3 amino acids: CATSDFSGSSDEQFF. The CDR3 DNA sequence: TGTGCCACCAGTGACTTTAGCGGGTCCAGCGATGAGCAGTTCTTC.

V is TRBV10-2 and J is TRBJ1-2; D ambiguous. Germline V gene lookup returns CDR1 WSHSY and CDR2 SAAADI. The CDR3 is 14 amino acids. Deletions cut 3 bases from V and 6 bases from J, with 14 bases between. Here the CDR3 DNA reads TGCGCCAGCAGTGACTTTATGGGAGAGGATGGCTACACCTTC. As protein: CASSDFMGEDGYTF.

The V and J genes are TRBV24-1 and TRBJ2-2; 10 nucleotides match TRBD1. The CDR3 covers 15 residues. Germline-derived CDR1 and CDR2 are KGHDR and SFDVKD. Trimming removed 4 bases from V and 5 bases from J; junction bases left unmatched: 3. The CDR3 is CATSDRDRGTGELFF. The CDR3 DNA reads TGTGCCACCAGTGACAGGGACAGGGGTACCGGGGAGCTGTTTTTT.

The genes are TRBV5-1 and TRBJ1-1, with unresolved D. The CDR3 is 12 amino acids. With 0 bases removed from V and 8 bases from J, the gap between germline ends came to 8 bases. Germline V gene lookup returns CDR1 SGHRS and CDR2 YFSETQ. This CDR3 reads CASSLEGGEAFF. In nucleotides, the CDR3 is TGCGCCAGCAGCTTGGAAGGAGGAGAAGCTTTCTTT.